The next 30 T cell receptor beta chains were all read from a single sample in a study of spatial heterogeneity in lung cancer (dated by TCRdb to about 2019). General findings and caveats noted by the study authors: A correlation was observed between the number of expanded intratumoral alpha and beta TCRs and the tumor nonsynonymous mutation count.

The time point tag for this specimen amounts to: sample taken at primary tumor resection. No antigen has been assigned to these receptors. The protocol used for the library was 5' RACE. The listed sequencing device is NextSeq 500. TCRdb ran its own pipeline on the public reads, namely fastp trimming at Q25 and MiXCR clone calling, and kept in-frame beta chains. One record per CDR3 amino acid sequence lists the most common genes and DNA. Within this sample are under 20,000 distinct CDR3 sequences, with 5.8% of them counted one time only. 10% of the sample comes from the top ten. The sample in question was lung tumor tissue, obtained at surgery. The receptors derive from a female donor with early-stage non-small cell lung cancer.

Details on this clonotype: This beta chain is off target for a library built for alpha chains, so its abundance means little. CDR3 amino acids: CSARPRRAGDRETQYF. The CDR3 bases are TGCAGTGCTAGACCCCGCCGAGCGGGAGACCGGGAGACCCAGTACTTC. The genes are TRBV20-1 and TRBJ2-5; 8 positions agree with TRBD2. V gave up 2 bases and J gave up 5 bases; unmatched junction bases: 13. In germline, CDR1 is DFQATT, CDR2 SNEGSKA (reference sequence). This CDR3 has 16 amino acids.

By share, this clonotype counts as medium-sized. In a library made to pick up alpha chains, this beta chain is a stray read with a size that means little. This chain uses TRBV10-3 with TRBJ2-5, with no clear D. Per germline, CDR1 ENHRY and CDR2 SYGVKD. The CDR3 has 14 residues. V dropped 10 bases and J dropped 5 bases, with 20 bases sitting between them. Here the CDR3 reads CASGYSPNGETQYF. The DNA for the CDR3 is TGTGCCAGTGGCTACAGTCCTAACGGGGAGACCCAGTACTTC.

A word on this clonotype: Little can be read into the size of this beta chain, an off-target read in a library designed for alpha chains. The V and J genes are TRBV7-2 and TRBJ2-7, with D unresolved. V was clipped by 0 bases and J by 3 bases, with 6 bases between them. CDR3 size: 13 residues. Germline lookup yields CDR1 SGHTA and CDR2 FQGNSA. Here the CDR3 DNA reads TGTGCCAGCAGCTTAGCTGGCAGCTACGAGCAGTACTTC. It is translated as CASSLAGSYEQYF. The variable domain in full, with the rest retrieved from reference TRBV7-2 and TRBJ2-7, is GAGVSQSPSNKVTEKGKDVELRCDPISGHTALYWYRQSLGQGLEFLIYFQGNSAPDKSGLPSDRFSAERTGGSVSTLTIQRTQQEDSAVYLCASSLAGSYEQYFGPGTRLTVT.

This clonotype appeared many times. Since it is a stray read in a library aimed at alpha chains, this beta chain has a size that is not meaningful. The DNA of the CDR3 is TGTGCCAGCAGCCGTAGGGGGTTGGTGGATGAAAAACTGTTTTTT. It yields the protein CASSRRGLVDEKLFF. V usage is TRBV2 and J usage is TRBJ1-4, with D tentatively TRBD1 (6 bases). The CDR3 extends over 15 amino acids. Germline lookup yields CDR1 SNHLY and CDR2 FYNNEI. Trimming stripped 6 bases from V and 6 bases from J, with 17 bases between.

This clonotype was seen many times. A library made for alpha chains picked up this beta chain off target, so its size means little. V and J are TRBV30 and TRBJ2-1; the D is unclear. Trimming took off 4 bases at V and 2 bases at J, with 15 bases between the two ends. CDR1 and CDR2 (germline): GTSNPN, SVGIG (reference sequence). CDR3 size: 15 residues. CDR3 bases: TGTGCCTGGATGGGTTTGGACCAGACCTACAATGAGCAGTTCTTC. Amino acid sequence: CAWMGLDQTYNEQFF. The full variable domain, its missing parts supplied by reference TRBV30 and TRBJ2-1, is SQTIHQWPATLVQPVGSPLSLECTVEGTSNPNLYWYRQAAGRGLQLLFYSVGIGQISSEVPQNLSASRPQDRQFILSSKKLLLSDSGFYLCAWMGLDQTYNEQFFGPGTRLTVL.

This clonotype was detected many times. The library was designed around alpha chains, so this beta chain is a stray read whose abundance carries little weight. The rearrangement links TRBV25-1 to TRBJ1-2, with D possibly matching TRBD1 (5 bases). Looked up from germline, CDR1 is MGHDK and CDR2 is SYGVNS. Between the trimmed V and J ends, which lost 5 bases and 3 bases, there was a span of 16 bases. This CDR3 spans 15 amino acids. This CDR3 is CASSKTRDAHYGYTF. For the CDR3, the DNA is TGTGCCAGCAGTAAGACCCGGGACGCGCACTATGGCTACACCTTC.

As to this clonotype: This beta chain is a stray sequence in a library constructed for alpha chains; its clone size is not meaningful. The V gene is TRBV20-1, the J gene TRBJ2-7, with D maybe TRBD2 (6 bases). CDR1 is DFQATT, CDR2 SNEGSKA, per germline (reference sequence). V dropped 2 bases and J dropped 0 bases, with 14 bases sitting between them. CDR3 length: 15 amino acids. The CDR3 bases are TGCAGTGCTAGATCCCCGTCGGGAGTCTCCTACGAGCAGTACTTC. Translating gives CSARSPSGVSYEQYF.

In its sample, this clonotype was seen many times. Little can be read into the size of this beta chain, an off-target read in a library designed for alpha chains. V usage is TRBV7-2 and J usage is TRBJ2-1; 8 bases align to TRBD2. Germline lookup yields CDR1 SGHTA and CDR2 FQGNSA. The V and J ends lost 2 bases and 4 bases, in that order; junction bases with no gene match: 10. This CDR3 has 17 residues. CDR3 protein: CASSLSPAGASYNEQFF. In DNA form, the CDR3 reads TGTGCCAGCAGCTTAAGCCCAGCGGGGGCTTCTTACAATGAGCAGTTCTTC.

This clonotype was seen ten or more times. This beta chain represents an off-target read in a library built for alpha chains; its size is of limited meaning. The chain couples TRBV20-1 to TRBJ2-1; D might be TRBD1 or TRBD2, each matching 5 bases. Between the trimmed V and J ends, which lost 0 bases and 6 bases, there was a span of 18 bases. Germline values: CDR1 DFQATT, CDR2 SNEGSKA (reference sequence). The CDR3 loop spans 16 amino acids. CDR3 loop: CSARDRGGSPANEQFF. The CDR3 nucleotides are TGCAGTGCTAGAGATCGGGGCGGGTCCCCGGCCAATGAGCAGTTCTTC.

This clonotype showed up just a few times. A library made for alpha chains picked up this beta chain off target, so its size means little. The chain combines TRBV6-1 with TRBJ2-4; D might be TRBD1 (5 bases). Per the germline V gene, CDR1 is MNHNS and CDR2 is SASEGT. V shed 2 bases and J shed 2 bases, with 7 bases lying between them. This CDR3 has 14 amino acids. The chain's CDR3 is CASSEQGSKNIQYF. CDR3 nucleotide sequence: TGTGCCAGCAGTGAACAGGGATCCAAAAACATTCAGTACTTC.

There are many counts of this clonotype. This beta chain is a stray sequence in a library constructed for alpha chains; its clone size is not meaningful. The V and J genes are TRBV2 and TRBJ2-1; 8 bases fit TRBD1. Germline CDR1 is SNHLY and CDR2 is FYNNEI. V was clipped by 7 bases and J by 4 bases; unmatched bases: 9. CDR3 length: 15 amino acids. Written as DNA, the CDR3 is TGTGCCAGCAACGCAGACAGGGGAGGATACAATGAGCAGTTCTTC. Translated: CASNADRGGYNEQFF.

This clonotype was seen at least ten times. Because the library targeted alpha chains, this beta chain is an off-target read whose size means little. This chain connects TRBV6-4 to TRBJ1-2; D may be TRBD1 (5 bases). Germline values: CDR1 MRHNA, CDR2 SNTAGT. Trimming shortened V by 8 bases and J by 4 bases, and 17 bases separated the two germline ends. The CDR3 loop spans 14 amino acids. CDR3 nucleotides: TGTGCCAGCGCCCCCGGGGGAACCCCCTATGGCTACACCTTC. Residues: CASAPGGTPYGYTF.

This clonotype has just a few counts. Within a library made for alpha chains, this beta chain is off target, and its count is uninformative. This chain connects TRBV20-1 to TRBJ2-1; D gene unclear. V was pared by 0 bases and J by 1 base, with 4 bases between. Germline CDR1 reads DFQATT; CDR2 reads SNEGSKA (reference sequence). This CDR3 comprises 13 residues. CDR3 amino acids: CSARDRSYNEQFF. CDR3 nucleotides: TGCAGTGCTAGAGATCGTTCCTACAATGAGCAGTTCTTC.

This clonotype was seen just once. This beta chain is off target for a library built for alpha chains, so its abundance means little. This sequence joins TRBV27 and TRBJ2-2; TRBD1 matches 9 bases. J lost 7 bases, V lost 6 bases, and 9 bases had no gene match. The CDR3 has 15 residues. Looked up from germline, CDR1 is MNHEY and CDR2 is SMNVEV (reference sequence). In nucleotides, the CDR3 is TGTGCCAGCAGACCGGGACAGGGTGAAGTCGGGGAGCTGTTTTTT. Encoded protein: CASRPGQGEVGELFF.

As to this clonotype: Found in a library prepared for alpha chains, this beta chain is an off-target read, and its abundance has little meaning. The V call is TRBV6-5, the J call TRBJ2-1; no clear D gene. CDR1 is MNHEY, CDR2 SVGAGI, per germline. Trimming took 7 bases from V and 7 from J, leaving 14 bases between them. CDR3 size: 13 residues. The CDR3 reads CASTNPLTNEQFF. The CDR3 DNA reads as TGTGCCAGCACTAACCCCTTGACTAATGAGCAGTTCTTC.

This clonotype was seen at least ten times. Found in a library prepared for alpha chains, this beta chain is an off-target read, and its abundance has little meaning. This chain connects TRBV2 to TRBJ2-1; TRBD1 might be the D (7 bases). Germline loops: CDR1 SNHLY, CDR2 FYNNEI. The CDR3 contains 14 residues. Trimming removed 4 bases from V and 4 bases from J, with 11 bases in between. The CDR3 bases are TGTGCCAGCAGTGGACAGGGACTTTACAATGAGCAGTTCTTC. This codes for CASSGQGLYNEQFF.

This clonotype was counted ten times or more. The size of this beta chain means little, since it is a stray read in a library made for alpha chains. V and J are TRBV9 and TRBJ1-1; D ambiguous. Germline CDR1 SGDLS, CDR2 YYNGEE. The CDR3 sequence is 13 residues long. Trimming pared 4 bases from V and 4 bases from J, leaving 11 bases between. The CDR3 coding sequence is TGTGCCAGCAGCCCGCCGGGAGGCACTGAAGCTTTCTTT. It codes for CASSPPGGTEAFF.

This clonotype was counted between two and nine times. This beta chain is a stray sequence in a library constructed for alpha chains; its clone size is not meaningful. The chain carries TRBV27 and TRBJ2-7; D tentatively reads TRBD1 or TRBD2 (5 bases each). The V end lost 11 bases, the J end lost 3 bases, and 14 bases lay between the germline ends. The CDR3 length is 12 residues. The germline gives CDR1 MNHEY, CDR2 SMNVEV (reference sequence). The CDR3 DNA sequence: TGTGCCTCCTCCGTTGGGGGCTACGAGCAGTACTTC. Amino acid sequence: CASSVGGYEQYF.

Comment on this clonotype: This beta chain turned up in a library designed for alpha chains; as an off-target read, its abundance says little. This chain links TRBV2 with TRBJ2-7, with 8 bases identical to TRBD2. Trimming removed 5 bases from V and 2 bases from J; junction bases left unmatched: 8. This CDR3 has 15 residues. Per the germline V gene, CDR1 is SNHLY and CDR2 is FYNNEI. CDR3 sequence reads: CASSYGTSQTYEQYF. The CDR3 DNA sequence: TGTGCCAGCAGTTACGGGACTAGTCAAACCTACGAGCAGTACTTC.

This clonotype was found many times. This beta chain was picked up by a library intended for alpha chains and is off target, so its count carries little meaning. The chain couples TRBV20-1 to TRBJ2-5; maybe TRBD2 (5 bases). Deletions cut 1 base from V and 5 bases from J, with 14 bases between. This CDR3 contains 14 residues. CDR1 is DFQATT and CDR2 is SNEGSKA in the germline V gene (reference sequence). As DNA, the CDR3 is TGCAGTGCTAGAGGGCGACTCGGGGAGGAGACCCAGTACTTC. This sequence encodes CSARGRLGEETQYF.

By share, this clonotype counts as medium-sized (0.01 to 0.1%). For a library built for alpha chains, this beta chain is a stray read; little rests on its size. The CDR3, as DNA: TGCAGCGTTGAAGATAGCAGTGGCCCGAACACTGAAGCTTTCTTT. Encoded protein: CSVEDSSGPNTEAFF. This chain joins TRBV29-1 and TRBJ1-1; D is ambiguous. Germline V lookup: CDR1 SQVTM, CDR2 ANQGSEA. The ends were cut back, 0 bases at V and 1 base at J, with 12 bases in the middle. The CDR3 loop spans 15 amino acids.

This clonotype was picked up many times. This beta chain represents an off-target read in a library built for alpha chains; its size is of limited meaning. The rearrangement links TRBV5-5 to TRBJ1-4; 7 nucleotides line up with TRBD1. Germline assignment: CDR1 SGHKS and CDR2 YYEKEE (reference sequence). J gave up 3 bases and V 0 bases, and 5 bases lay outside the gene matches. The CDR3 has 16 amino acids. CDR3 DNA sequence: TGTGCCAGCAGCTTGGACCCAGGGGGATCTAATGAAAAACTGTTTTTT. It encodes CASSLDPGGSNEKLFF.

This clonotype was found a few times. A library prepared for alpha chains yielded this beta chain as an off-target read; its size is of little meaning. This chain joins TRBV5-1 and TRBJ2-1, with D possibly being TRBD2 (7 bases). CDR1 is SGHRS and CDR2 is YFSETQ in the germline V gene. Trimming removed 4 bases from V and 7 bases from J, with 24 bases in between. The CDR3 consists of 17 residues. Written as DNA, the CDR3 is TGCGCCAGCAGCCTGAGGTCGTCTAGCGGAGGGGGGAATGAGCAGTTCTTC. Translation: CASSLRSSSGGGNEQFF.

This clonotype has a count of ten or more. This beta chain appears as a stray read in a library generated for alpha chains; its size is not informative. The chain employs TRBV28 and TRBJ1-6; unclear D gene. CDR3 length: 15 residues. Germline CDR1 and CDR2: MDHEN and SYDVKM. Trimming stripped 7 bases from V and 2 bases from J, with 12 bases between. CDR3 coding DNA: TGTGCCAGCACCCCGGGAGGTCCCTATAATTCACCCCTCCACTTT. The encoded protein is CASTPGGPYNSPLHF.

This clonotype has a count of ten or more. Since it is a stray read in a library aimed at alpha chains, this beta chain has a size that is not meaningful. This chain joins TRBV6-6 and TRBJ2-1; 12 nucleotides agree with TRBD2. Germline CDR1 reads MNHNY; CDR2 reads SVGAGI (reference sequence). Trimming took 2 bases from V and 4 from J; bases not matched to a gene: 3. This CDR3 has 16 amino acids. The CDR3 is CASSYPSGREYNEQFF. The DNA of the CDR3 is TGTGCCAGCAGTTACCCTAGCGGGAGGGAGTACAATGAGCAGTTCTTC.

Concerning this clonotype itself: This beta chain is off target for a library built for alpha chains, so its abundance means little. The chain has TRBV7-8 and TRBJ2-5; D remains unclear. Looked up from germline, CDR1 is SGHVS and CDR2 is FQNEAQ. Trimming removed 5 bases from V and 5 bases from J, with 6 bases in between. The CDR3 runs to 11 residues. The CDR3 DNA reads TGTGCCAGCAGCCGAACGGAGACCCAGTACTTC. Its translation is CASSRTETQYF.

This clonotype ranks as medium-sized (0.01 to 0.1%). This sequence may be a read error, since a much larger clone differs from it by one base. Within a library made for alpha chains, this beta chain is off target, and its count is uninformative. This sequence joins TRBV7-6 and TRBJ2-5; D is uncertain. The CDR3 has 11 residues. Germline V lookup: CDR1 SGHVS, CDR2 FNYEAQ. Trimming left V 2 bases short and J 2 bases short, with 0 bases between. The CDR3 DNA is TGTGCCAGCAGCTTACAAGAGACCCAGTACTTC. It specifies CASSLQETQYF.

This clonotype was counted ten times or more. This beta chain came through as a stray read in a library set up for alpha chains, and its size says little. The chain joins TRBV19 to TRBJ2-2; weak D call: TRBD1 (6 bases). The germline V gene has CDR1 LNHDA and CDR2 SQIVND (reference sequence). CDR3 length equals 13 residues. V lost 7 bases to trimming and J lost 6 bases, with 12 bases between them. CDR3 nucleotide sequence: TGTGCCAGTATAGGGACAAGGGCCGGGGAGCTGTTTTTT. Amino acid sequence: CASIGTRAGELFF.

This clonotype was recorded at least ten times. Since it is a stray read in a library aimed at alpha chains, this beta chain has a size that is not meaningful. This chain connects TRBV28 to TRBJ2-7; the D is unclear. V was cut by 3 bases and J by 6 bases, with 12 bases left in between. This CDR3 is 13 amino acids long. CDR1 is MDHEN and CDR2 is SYDVKM in the germline V gene. CDR3 nucleotides: TGTGCCAGCAGTTTCAACAGTGTAGGCGAGCAGTACTTC. It specifies CASSFNSVGEQYF.

This clonotype was seen at least ten times. This beta chain slipped into a library made for alpha chains as a stray read, so its size is not meaningful. The chain has TRBV7-3 and TRBJ2-2, with D maybe TRBD1 (6 bases). The CDR3 contains 17 residues. V dropped 5 bases and J dropped 1 base, with 17 bases sitting between them. The germline CDR1 and CDR2 sequences are SGHTA and FQGTGA. This CDR3 is CASSPGVGGQNTGELFF. Here the CDR3 DNA reads TGTGCCAGCAGCCCAGGGGTTGGAGGCCAGAACACCGGGGAGCTGTTTTTT.